This T cell receptor (beta chain) stems from a study of blood T cell repertoires in COVID-19. This table comes from immunoSEQ multiplex PCR, and its TCRdb copy is limited to in-frame clones, with some not included. This table holds about 240,000 clones, 86% found once. The sample consisted of PBMCs or T cells enriched from blood (not recorded which). The TCR comes from a woman aged 40 to 50 with acute COVID-19.

CDR3 in DNA: TGTGCCAGCAGTGAATTAGGGGAAAATCAGCCCCAGCATTTT. Encoded protein: CASSELGENQPQHF. The chain uses TRBV6-1 and TRBJ1-5; tentatively, D is TRBD1 (5 bases). V was clipped by 2 bases and J by 4 bases, with 9 bases between them. This CDR3 has 14 amino acids. In germline, CDR1 is MNHNS, CDR2 SASEGT.